One and the same sample provided the 15 T cell receptor beta chains below, sequenced in a study of cytomegalovirus exposure and HLA in healthy donors. The primer mix had 60 Vbeta and 13 Jbeta primers. Data came from immunoSEQ multiplex PCR; TCRdb stores just in-frame clones and leaves some out. Found here are more than 95,000 clones, more than 70% of them singletons; the top ten hold approximately 9.6%. Sequenced: PBMCs. These receptors originate from a woman between 45 and 65 years old in good health and CMV-seropositive.

This sequence joins TRBV28 and TRBJ1-4; 9 nucleotides match TRBD1. CDR3 length equals 14 residues. V gave up 2 bases and J gave up 8 bases; unmatched junction bases: 3. Germline V lookup: CDR1 MDHEN, CDR2 SYDVKM. The chain's CDR3 is CASSLGQGWEKLFF. The CDR3 DNA sequence: TGTGCCAGCAGTTTAGGACAGGGGTGGGAAAAACTGTTTTTT.

This chain joins TRBV7-8 and TRBJ1-5; TRBD1 is a possible D gene (6 bases). The CDR3 totals 17 residues. The germline CDR1 and CDR2 sequences are SGHVS and FQNEAQ. Deletions cut 5 bases from V and 2 bases from J, with 19 bases between. CDR3 in amino acids: CASSPTLGARGNQPQHF. CDR3 nucleotide sequence: TGTGCCAGCAGCCCCACCTTGGGGGCTAGGGGCAATCAGCCCCAGCATTTT.

This sequence joins TRBV4-3 and TRBJ2-3; 10 bases align to TRBD2. Unmatched junction bases numbered 7, after V lost 3 bases and J lost 4 bases. Germline CDR1 is LGHNA and CDR2 is YSLEER. This CDR3 comprises 16 residues. The CDR3 region has the DNA TGCGCCAGCAGCCAGCGGGCTAGCGGGGGAGCAGATACGCAGTATTTT. It translates to CASSQRASGGADTQYF.

CDR3 coding DNA: TGTGCCAGCAGCCACGGGGGGGAGCAGTACTTC. Its protein is CASSHGGEQYF. The chain joins TRBV14 to TRBJ2-7, with 7 bases identical to TRBD2. Germline V gene data show CDR1 as SGHDN and CDR2 as FVKESK. V lost 3 bases to trimming and J lost 7 bases; unmatched junction nucleotides: 0. CDR3 length: 11 residues.

Concerning this clone itself: At one end the junction does not follow the germline gene, possibly because of a read error. J is TRBJ1-1 and V is TRBV7-9; D remains ambiguous. This CDR3 is 15 amino acids long. Germline loops: CDR1 SEHNR, CDR2 FQNEAQ (reference sequence). CDR3 bases: TGTTCCAGCAGCTTACAAGGTGCAGGGAACACTGAAGCTTTCTTT. It encodes CSSSLQGAGNTEAFF.

This clone was counted a few times. V is TRBV4-2 and J is TRBJ1-4; D unresolved. In germline, CDR1 is LGHNA, CDR2 YNFKEQ. This CDR3 is built from 14 residues. The V gene lost 0 bases and the J gene lost 7 bases, with 9 bases spanning the gap. CDR3 coding DNA: TGTGCCAGCAGCCAAGATCCCGAGAGTGAAAAACTGTTTTTT. Protein: CASSQDPESEKLFF.

The chain recombines TRBV4-2 with TRBJ1-3; TRBD1 is a possible D gene (5 bases). V was pared by 4 bases and J by 0 bases, with 16 bases between. The CDR3 consists of 17 residues. CDR1 is LGHNA and CDR2 is YNFKEQ in the germline V gene. The CDR3 is CASSRGGGTRSGNTIYF. The CDR3, as DNA: TGTGCCAGCAGCCGAGGCGGGGGGACCCGCTCTGGAAACACCATATATTTT.

This chain joins TRBV4-1 and TRBJ1-4; 9 bases agree with TRBD1. The length of the CDR3 is 18 residues. V was clipped by 1 base and J by 0 bases; unmatched bases: 6. Germline values: CDR1 MGHRA, CDR2 YSYEKL. The CDR3 sequence: CASSQGHRGPATNEKLFF. CDR3 nucleotides: TGCGCCAGCAGCCAAGGTCACAGGGGGCCTGCAACTAATGAAAAACTGTTTTTT.

V and J are TRBV7-3 and TRBJ2-1; D might be TRBD1 (6 bases). The CDR3 runs 14 residues. Germline loops: CDR1 SGHTA, CDR2 FQGTGA. Trimming removed 3 bases at V and 8 bases at J, with 14 bases between. CDR3 sequence: CASSLRGSADEQFF. The CDR3 region has the DNA TGTGCCAGCAGCTTGAGGGGGTCGGCCGATGAGCAGTTCTTC.

The chain is built from TRBV10-3 and TRBJ1-1, with unresolved D. The germline V gene encodes CDR1 ENHRY and CDR2 SYGVKD. This CDR3 is 15 amino acids long. V lost 5 bases and J 0 bases, leaving 13 bases between the germline ends. The CDR3 loop reads CAISRAGEVNTEAFF. In DNA, the CDR3 is TGTGCCATCAGTAGGGCGGGAGAAGTGAACACTGAAGCTTTCTTT.

The J gene is TRBJ2-5, the V gene TRBV6-1, with 7 positions matching TRBD2. The end of the DNA is better explained by TRBJ2-7, so the J call may be wrong. The germline V gene encodes CDR1 MNHNS and CDR2 SASEGT. The CDR3 extends over 13 amino acids. This chain's CDR3 is CASSKRGSYEQYF. CDR3 nucleotides: TGTGCCAGCAGTAAGCGGGGCTCCTACGAGCAGTACTTC.

This clone was seen only once. The chain couples TRBV2 to TRBJ1-2, with unresolved D. Germline CDR1 SNHLY, CDR2 FYNNEI. The V gene lost 1 base and the J gene lost 2 bases, with 5 bases spanning the gap. CDR3 length: 13 residues. The CDR3 DNA follows: TGTGCCAGCAGTGAAGACAGAAACTATGGCTACACCTTC. Amino acids: CASSEDRNYGYTF.

The rearrangement links TRBV25-1 to TRBJ2-5, with D possibly matching TRBD1 (5 bases). The closer fit of TRBJ2-7 to the DNA end suggests the J call may be wrong. The CDR3 sequence is 12 residues long. Germline V gene sequence: CDR1 MGHDK, CDR2 SYGVNS. The CDR3 region is CASSWQGYEQYF. Here the CDR3 DNA reads TGTGCCAGCAGCTGGCAGGGCTACGAGCAGTACTTC.

J is TRBJ1-1 and V is TRBV5-1; 10 bases map to TRBD1. The trim removed 0 bases at V and 6 bases at J, leaving 2 bases unmatched. The CDR3 runs 14 residues. Germline CDR1 SGHRS, CDR2 YFSETQ. This chain's CDR3 is CASSLADRGAEAFF. In DNA, the CDR3 is TGCGCCAGCAGCTTGGCGGACAGGGGGGCTGAAGCTTTCTTT.

The V and J genes are TRBV6-6 and TRBJ2-1; TRBD2 matches 10 bases. Per germline, CDR1 MNHNY and CDR2 SVGAGI (reference sequence). The CDR3 loop spans 13 amino acids. The V segment lost 6 bases and the J segment 5 bases; nucleotides outside the gene matches: 1. CDR3 sequence: CASRGLADNEQFF. In DNA, the CDR3 is TGTGCCAGCAGAGGACTAGCGGACAATGAGCAGTTCTTC.